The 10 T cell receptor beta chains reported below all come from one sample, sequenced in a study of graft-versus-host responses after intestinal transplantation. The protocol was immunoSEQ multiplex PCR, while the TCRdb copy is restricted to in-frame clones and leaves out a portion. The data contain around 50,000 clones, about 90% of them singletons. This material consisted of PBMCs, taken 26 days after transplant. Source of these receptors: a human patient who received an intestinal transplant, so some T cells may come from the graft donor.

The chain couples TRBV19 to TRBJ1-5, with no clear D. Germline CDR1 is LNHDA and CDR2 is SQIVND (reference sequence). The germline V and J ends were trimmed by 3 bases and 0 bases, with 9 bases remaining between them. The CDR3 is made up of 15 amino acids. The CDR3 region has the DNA TGTGCCAGTAGTATGGGAGGCAATAGCAATCAGCCCCAGCATTTT. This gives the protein CASSMGGNSNQPQHF.

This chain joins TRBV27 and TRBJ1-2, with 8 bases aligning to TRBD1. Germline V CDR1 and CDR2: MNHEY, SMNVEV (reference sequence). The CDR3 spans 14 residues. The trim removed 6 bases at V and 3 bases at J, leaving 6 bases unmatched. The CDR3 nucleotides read TGTGCCAGCAGCAGGACAGGGTGGGACTATGGCTACACCTTC. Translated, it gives CASSRTGWDYGYTF.

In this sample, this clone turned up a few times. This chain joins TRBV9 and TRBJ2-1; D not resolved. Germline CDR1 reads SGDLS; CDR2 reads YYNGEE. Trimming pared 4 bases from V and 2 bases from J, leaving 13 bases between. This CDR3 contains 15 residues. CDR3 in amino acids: CASSPHPAAYNEQFF. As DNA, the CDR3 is TGTGCCAGCAGCCCCCACCCGGCGGCCTACAATGAGCAGTTCTTC.

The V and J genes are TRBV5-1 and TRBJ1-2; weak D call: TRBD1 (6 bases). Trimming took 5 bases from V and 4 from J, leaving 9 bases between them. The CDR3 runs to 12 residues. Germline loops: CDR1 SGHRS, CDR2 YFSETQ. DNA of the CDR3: TGCGCCAGCAGGGAGGACAGCTATGGCTACACCTTC. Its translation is CASREDSYGYTF.

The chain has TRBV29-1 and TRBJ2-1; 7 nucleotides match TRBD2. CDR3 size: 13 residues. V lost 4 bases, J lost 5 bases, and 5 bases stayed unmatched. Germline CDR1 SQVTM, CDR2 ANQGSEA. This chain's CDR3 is CSVGGGSDNEQFF. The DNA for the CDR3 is TGCAGCGTTGGCGGGGGTTCCGACAATGAGCAGTTCTTC.

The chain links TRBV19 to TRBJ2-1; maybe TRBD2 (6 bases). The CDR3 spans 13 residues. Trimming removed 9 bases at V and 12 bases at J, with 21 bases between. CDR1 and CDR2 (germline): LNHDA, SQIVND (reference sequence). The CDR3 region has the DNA TGTGCCAGCAGCTCGTACTCCGGGACTTCGCAGTTCTTC. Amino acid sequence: CASSSYSGTSQFF. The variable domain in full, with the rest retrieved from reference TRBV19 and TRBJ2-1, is DGGITQSPKYLFRKEGQNVTLSCEQNLNHDAMYWYRQDPGQGLRLIYYSQIVNDFQKGDIAEGYSVSREKKESFPLTVTSAQKNPTAFYLCASSSYSGTSQFFGPGTRLTVL.

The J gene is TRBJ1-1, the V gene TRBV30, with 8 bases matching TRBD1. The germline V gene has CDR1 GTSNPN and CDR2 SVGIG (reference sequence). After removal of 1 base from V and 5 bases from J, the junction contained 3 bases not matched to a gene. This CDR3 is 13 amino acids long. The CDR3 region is CAWSATGGTEAFF. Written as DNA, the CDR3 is TGTGCCTGGAGTGCAACAGGGGGAACTGAAGCTTTCTTT.

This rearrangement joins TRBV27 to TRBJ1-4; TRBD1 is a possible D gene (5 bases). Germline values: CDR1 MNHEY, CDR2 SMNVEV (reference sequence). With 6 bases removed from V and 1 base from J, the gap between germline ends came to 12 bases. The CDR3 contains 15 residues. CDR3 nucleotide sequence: TGTGCCAGCAGGTTCGGGACTAAAACTAATGAAAAACTGTTTTTT. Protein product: CASRFGTKTNEKLFF.

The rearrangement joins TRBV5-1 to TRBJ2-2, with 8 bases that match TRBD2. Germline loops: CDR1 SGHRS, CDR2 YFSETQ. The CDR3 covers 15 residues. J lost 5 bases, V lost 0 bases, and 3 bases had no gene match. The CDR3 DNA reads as TGCGCCAGCAGCTTGGCGAGCGGGAGAACCGGGGAGCTGTTTTTT. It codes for CASSLASGRTGELFF. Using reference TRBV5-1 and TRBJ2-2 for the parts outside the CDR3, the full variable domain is KAGVTQTPRYLIKTRGQQVTLSCSPISGHRSVSWYQQTPGQGLQFLFEYFSETQRNKGNFPGRFSGRQFSNSRSEMNVSTLELGDSALYLCASSLASGRTGELFFGEGSRLTVL.

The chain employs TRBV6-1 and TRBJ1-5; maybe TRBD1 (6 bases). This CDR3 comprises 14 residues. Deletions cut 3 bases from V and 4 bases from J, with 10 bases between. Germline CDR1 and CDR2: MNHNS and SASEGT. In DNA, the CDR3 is TGTGCCAGCAGTGAGAGACAGGTTAATCAGCCCCAGCATTTT. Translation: CASSERQVNQPQHF.